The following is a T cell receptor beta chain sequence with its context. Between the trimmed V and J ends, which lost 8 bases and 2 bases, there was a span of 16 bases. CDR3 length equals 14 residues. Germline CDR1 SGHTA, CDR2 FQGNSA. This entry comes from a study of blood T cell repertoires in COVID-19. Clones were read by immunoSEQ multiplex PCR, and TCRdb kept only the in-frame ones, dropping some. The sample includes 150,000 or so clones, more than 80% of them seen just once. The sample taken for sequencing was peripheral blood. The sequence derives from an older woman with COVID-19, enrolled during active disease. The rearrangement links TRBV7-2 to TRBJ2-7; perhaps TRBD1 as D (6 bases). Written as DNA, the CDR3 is TGTGCCAGCGGAACAGGGACAATAACCTACGAGCAGTACTTC. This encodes CASGTGTITYEQYF.